Below are 29 T cell receptor beta chains sequenced from a single sample in a study of blood T cell repertoires in COVID-19. Sequencing was performed with immunoSEQ multiplex PCR; in TCRdb, only in-frame clones are kept and a portion is missing. This table holds around 99,000 clones, around nine tenths found once. The sample comprised peripheral blood. The receptors shown here come from a woman under 40 with acute or convalescent COVID-19.

The chain carries TRBV6-5 and TRBJ1-2; 9 bases align to TRBD1. The germline CDR1 and CDR2 sequences are MNHEY and SVGAGI. The V and J ends lost 2 bases and 8 bases, in that order; junction bases with no gene match: 12. The CDR3 length is 16 residues. CDR3 nucleotides: TGTGCCAGCAGTTACGACAGGGGGTACCCTATGGAGGGCTACACCTTC. This translates into CASSYDRGYPMEGYTF.

The rearrangement joins TRBV28 to TRBJ2-5, with TRBD1 identical over 7 bases. Germline values: CDR1 MDHEN, CDR2 SYDVKM. V lost 6 bases and J lost 3; bases outside the gene matches: 7. The CDR3 is 14 amino acids. The CDR3 DNA sequence: TGTGCCAGCAGCCTGACAGGGACCAAAGAGACCCAGTACTTC. The encoded protein is CASSLTGTKETQYF.

The chain couples TRBV30 to TRBJ2-7; 13 nucleotides match TRBD2. J was trimmed by 4 bases and V by 0 bases; bases with no gene match: 9. CDR1 and CDR2 from the germline V gene are GTSNPN and SVGIG (reference sequence). This CDR3 has 17 amino acids. CDR3 nucleotide sequence: TGTGCCTGGAGTGTACTAGCGGGAGGGCCGCTAAGATACGAGCAGTACTTC. This sequence encodes CAWSVLAGGPLRYEQYF.

V and J are TRBV18 and TRBJ2-7; 12 bases are a match to TRBD2. V shed 3 bases and J 0 bases; nucleotides not matched to a gene: 6. The CDR3 length is 17 residues. Germline V CDR1 and CDR2: KGHSH, LQKENI. Here the CDR3 reads CASSPGLAGLSSYEQYF. The CDR3 region has the DNA TGTGCCAGCTCACCGGGACTAGCGGGCCTGAGCTCCTACGAGCAGTACTTC.

The chain links TRBV13 to TRBJ2-1; D remains unclear. Germline V gene data show CDR1 as PRHDT and CDR2 as FYEKMQ (reference sequence). CDR3 size: 11 residues. The germline V and J ends were trimmed by 4 bases and 4 bases, with 2 bases remaining between them. The CDR3 here is CASSSYNEQFF. CDR3 DNA: TGTGCCAGCAGCTCGTACAATGAGCAGTTCTTC.

The rearrangement links TRBV29-1 to TRBJ2-7; no definite D call. CDR3 length: 10 residues. Germline CDR1 SQVTM, CDR2 ANQGSEA. Trimming removed 5 bases at V and 1 base at J, with 3 bases between. CDR3 sequence: CSVISYEQYF. The CDR3 bases are TGCAGCGTTATATCCTACGAGCAGTACTTC.

This chain links TRBV4-1 with TRBJ1-2; 10 bases match TRBD1. From germline, CDR1 is MGHRA and CDR2 YSYEKL. The CDR3 runs to 16 residues. With 0 bases clipped from V and 6 bases from J, the junction kept 7 bases outside the gene matches. Written as DNA, the CDR3 is TGCGCCAGCAGCCAAGACGGGACAGGGGACTTTCATGGCTACACCTTC. Protein product: CASSQDGTGDFHGYTF.

V and J are TRBV30 and TRBJ2-1; 7 bases line up with TRBD2. The J segment lost 10 bases and the V segment lost 0 bases, leaving 9 bases of the junction unmatched. The CDR3 covers 14 residues. Germline CDR1 reads GTSNPN; CDR2 reads SVGIG (reference sequence). CDR3 nucleotide sequence: TGTGCCTGGAGTGTAGGAGTGGGAGCGGGGGAGCAGTTCTTC. This sequence encodes CAWSVGVGAGEQFF.

This chain links TRBV3-1 (or the pseudogene TRBV3-2) with TRBJ1-5; no definite D call. CDR1 is LGHDT and CDR2 is YNNKEL in the germline V gene (reference sequence). V lost 4 bases to trimming and J lost 9 bases, with 10 bases between them. The CDR3 has 12 residues. CDR3 loop: CASSRGEGPQHF. For the CDR3, the DNA is TGTGCCAGCAGCCGCGGCGAGGGGCCCCAGCATTTT.

This chain joins TRBV6-4 and TRBJ1-6; perhaps TRBD1 as D (5 bases). This CDR3 spans 16 amino acids. CDR1 MRHNA and CDR2 SNTAGT come from the germline V gene. The V end lost 2 bases, the J end lost 9 bases, and 17 bases lay between the germline ends. The CDR3 spells CASSDPSGRAASPLHF. The CDR3 DNA is TGTGCCAGCAGTGACCCCTCGGGCAGGGCGGCTTCACCCCTCCACTTT.

V gene TRBV11-3 combines with J gene TRBJ2-5, with 8 bases that match TRBD2. Unmatched junction bases numbered 10, after V lost 5 bases and J lost 5 bases. Germline V lookup: CDR1 SGHNT, CDR2 YENEEA. The CDR3 spans 15 residues. CDR3 sequence: CASSLRAGVGETQYF. CDR3 in DNA: TGTGCCAGCAGCCTCCGAGCGGGGGTTGGCGAGACCCAGTACTTC.

The chain recombines TRBV27 with TRBJ2-2; no clear D gene. V was shortened by 6 bases and J by 0 bases, with 11 bases between the two germline ends. This CDR3 has 15 amino acids. The germline gives CDR1 MNHEY, CDR2 SMNVEV (reference sequence). CDR3 nucleotide sequence: TGTGCCAGCAGCCGCACAGTCTCGAACACCGGGGAGCTGTTTTTT. Its protein product is CASSRTVSNTGELFF.

The V gene is TRBV19, the J gene TRBJ1-1; TRBD1 might be the D (5 bases). Trimming shortened V by 5 bases and J by 4 bases, and 11 bases separated the two germline ends. Germline CDR1 is LNHDA and CDR2 is SQIVND (reference sequence). CDR3 size: 13 residues. Here the CDR3 reads CASSSQGGTEAFF. CDR3 bases: TGTGCCAGTAGTTCGCAGGGTGGCACTGAAGCTTTCTTT.

This clone was recorded once. The gene calls are TRBV6-6 and TRBJ1-5; tentative D call: TRBD1 (5 bases). The V and J ends lost 7 bases and 7 bases respectively, with 23 bases between them. The CDR3 is made up of 16 amino acids. In germline, CDR1 is MNHNY, CDR2 SVGAGI (reference sequence). CDR3 in amino acids: CASTKRGTGGMQPQHF. CDR3 coding DNA: TGTGCCAGCACCAAACGCGGTACGGGGGGGATGCAGCCCCAGCATTTT.

V usage is TRBV11-2 and J usage is TRBJ2-1; 7 bases fit TRBD2. CDR1 is SGHAT, CDR2 FQNNGV, per germline. V dropped 0 bases and J dropped 6; count of bases not matched to a gene: 5. This CDR3 region has 15 residues. The CDR3 loop is CASSLDASGGNEQFF. The CDR3 DNA sequence: TGTGCCAGCAGCTTAGATGCTAGCGGAGGCAATGAGCAGTTCTTC.

This clone occurred a few times. This sequence joins TRBV30 and TRBJ2-7; 8 positions agree with TRBD2. Germline V CDR1 and CDR2: GTSNPN, SVGIG (reference sequence). There are 14 residues in the CDR3. V lost 4 bases to trimming and J lost 0 bases; unmatched junction nucleotides: 5. CDR3: CAWKLADFSYEQYF. The CDR3 DNA follows: TGTGCCTGGAAACTAGCGGATTTCTCCTACGAGCAGTACTTC.

V and J are TRBV7-2 and TRBJ1-1; D is uncertain. The germline V and J ends were trimmed by 1 base and 4 bases, with 10 bases remaining between them. Germline CDR1 is SGHTA and CDR2 is FQGNSA. The CDR3 consists of 14 residues. CDR3 in amino acids: CASSLGETGTEAFF. DNA of the CDR3: TGTGCCAGCAGCTTAGGAGAGACGGGCACTGAAGCTTTCTTT. The complete variable domain, with remaining parts taken from reference TRBV7-2 and TRBJ1-1, reads GAGVSQSPSNKVTEKGKDVELRCDPISGHTALYWYRQSLGQGLEFLIYFQGNSAPDKSGLPSDRFSAERTGGSVSTLTIQRTQQEDSAVYLCASSLGETGTEAFFGQGTRLTVV.

J is TRBJ1-4 and V is TRBV6-2 or TRBV6-3; possibly TRBD1 for D (5 bases). Trimming pared 5 bases from V and 2 bases from J, leaving 12 bases between. CDR1 and CDR2 (germline): MNHEY, SVGEGT. There are 15 residues in the CDR3. This CDR3 is CASSRGGGTNEKLFF. The DNA for the CDR3 is TGTGCCAGCAGTAGGGGAGGAGGCACTAATGAAAAACTGTTTTTT.

The rearrangement uses TRBV30 and TRBJ1-4; 10 positions agree with TRBD1. Germline V gene data show CDR1 as GTSNPN and CDR2 as SVGIG (reference sequence). V was clipped by 4 bases and J by 6 bases; unmatched bases: 11. CDR3 length: 16 amino acids. CDR3 amino acids: CAWNRGQGVIDEKLFF. The CDR3 nucleotides read TGTGCCTGGAACCGAGGACAGGGGGTTATCGATGAAAAACTGTTTTTT.

This clone showed up just once. V is TRBV29-1 and J is TRBJ2-5; D might be TRBD2 (5 bases). The germline V gene encodes CDR1 SQVTM and CDR2 ANQGSEA. CDR3 length: 13 amino acids. V lost 6 bases to trimming and J lost 4 bases, with 15 bases between them. CDR3 region: CSVAPAGLETQYF. The CDR3 nucleotides are TGCAGCGTAGCTCCGGCGGGTTTAGAGACCCAGTACTTC.

V gene TRBV14 combines with J gene TRBJ1-1; TRBD1 is a possible D gene (5 bases). The V end was cut by 3 bases, the J end by 7 bases, with 12 bases between. The CDR3 runs to 13 residues. Germline V gene data show CDR1 as SGHDN and CDR2 as FVKESK. The CDR3 sequence is CASSHWGADEAFF. Here the CDR3 DNA reads TGTGCCAGCAGCCATTGGGGCGCCGATGAAGCTTTCTTT. Based on the CDR3 plus reference TRBV14 and TRBJ1-1, the full variable domain is EAGVTQFPSHSVIEKGQTVTLRCDPISGHDNLYWYRRVMGKEIKFLLHFVKESKQDESGMPNNRFLAERTGGTYSTLKVQPAELEDSGVYFCASSHWGADEAFFGQGTRLTVV.

Written as DNA, the CDR3 is TGTGCCAGCAGCTTAATGGGGGCGCCCAACGAGCAGTACTTC. It codes for CASSLMGAPNEQYF. The chain employs TRBV7-2 and TRBJ2-7; tentative D call: TRBD1 (6 bases). Germline V gene sequence: CDR1 SGHTA, CDR2 FQGNSA. The CDR3 has 14 residues. V lost 2 bases to trimming and J lost 5 bases, with 13 bases between them.

V gene TRBV6-1 combines with J gene TRBJ1-2; tentatively, D is TRBD1 (6 bases). The V gene lost 2 bases and the J gene lost 8 bases, with 12 bases spanning the gap. Germline loops: CDR1 MNHNS, CDR2 SASEGT. The CDR3 length is 13 residues. CDR3 region: CASSEKGGVGYTF. In DNA form, the CDR3 reads TGTGCCAGCAGTGAAAAAGGGGGTGTAGGCTACACCTTC.

CDR3: CASSLDSGSYGYTF. Written as DNA, the CDR3 is TGTGCCAGCAGCCTAGATTCAGGGTCCTATGGCTACACCTTC. The rearrangement links TRBV7-2 to TRBJ1-2; possible D gene TRBD1, 5 bases. The CDR3 has 14 residues. Trimming pared 5 bases from V and 4 bases from J, leaving 14 bases between. The germline gives CDR1 SGHTA, CDR2 FQGNSA.

The chain couples TRBV24-1 to TRBJ2-5; 7 nucleotides match TRBD2. J was trimmed by 1 base and V by 5 bases; bases with no gene match: 6. CDR1 and CDR2 (germline): KGHDR, SFDVKD. The CDR3 is 15 amino acids. The CDR3 loop reads CATSAHGGTQETQYF. CDR3 nucleotide sequence: TGTGCCACCAGTGCCCACGGGGGGACCCAAGAGACCCAGTACTTC.

V usage is TRBV3-1 (or the pseudogene TRBV3-2) and J usage is TRBJ2-1, with TRBD2 matching 14 bases. This CDR3 contains 17 residues. Germline V lookup: CDR1 LGHDT, CDR2 YNNKEL (reference sequence). V shed 5 bases, J shed 3 bases, and the junction held 6 bases outside the gene matches. The CDR3 spells CASSKTSGRASYNEQFF. The CDR3 nucleotides read TGTGCCAGCAGCAAGACTAGCGGGAGGGCCAGCTACAATGAGCAGTTCTTC.

This clone was seen a handful of times. The gene calls are TRBV5-4 and TRBJ1-3; 8 positions match TRBD1. CDR3 length: 15 amino acids. Germline V lookup: CDR1 SGHNT, CDR2 YYREEE (reference sequence). The junction had 5 bases not matched to a gene; V was cut back by 2 bases and J by 4 bases. For the CDR3, the DNA is TGTGCCAGCAGCTTAGGACAGGGTGACGGAAACACCATATATTTT. It encodes CASSLGQGDGNTIYF.

The chain combines TRBV30 with TRBJ1-1, with TRBD1 matching over 9 bases. From germline, CDR1 is GTSNPN and CDR2 SVGIG (reference sequence). V shed 5 bases, J shed 6 bases, and the junction held 10 bases outside the gene matches. The CDR3 spans 14 residues. The CDR3 here is CAWLAQGASAEAFF. CDR3 nucleotides: TGTGCCTGGCTTGCACAGGGGGCTTCGGCTGAAGCTTTCTTT.

J is TRBJ1-2 and V is TRBV19; D is unresolved. Germline V CDR1 and CDR2: LNHDA, SQIVND (reference sequence). The V and J ends lost 10 bases and 4 bases respectively, with 10 bases between them. The length of the CDR3 is 11 residues. Written as DNA, the CDR3 is TGTGCCACATCCCGGGGCTATGGCTACACCTTC. It codes for CATSRGYGYTF.